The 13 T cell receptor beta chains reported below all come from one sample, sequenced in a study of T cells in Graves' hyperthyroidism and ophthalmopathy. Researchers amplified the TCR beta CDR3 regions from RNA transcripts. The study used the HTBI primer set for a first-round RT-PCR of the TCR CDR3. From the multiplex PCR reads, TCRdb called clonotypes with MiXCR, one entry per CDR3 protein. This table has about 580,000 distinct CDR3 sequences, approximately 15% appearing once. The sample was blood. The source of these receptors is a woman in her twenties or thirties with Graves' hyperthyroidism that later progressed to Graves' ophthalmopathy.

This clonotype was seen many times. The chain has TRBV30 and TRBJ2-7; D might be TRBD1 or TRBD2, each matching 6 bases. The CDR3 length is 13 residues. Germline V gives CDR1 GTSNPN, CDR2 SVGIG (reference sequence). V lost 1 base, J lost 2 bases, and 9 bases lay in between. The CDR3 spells CAWSGGGPYEQYF. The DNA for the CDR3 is TGTGCCTGGAGTGGAGGGGGGCCCTACGAGCAGTACTTC. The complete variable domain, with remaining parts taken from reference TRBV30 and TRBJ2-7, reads SQTIHQWPATLVQPVGSPLSLECTVEGTSNPNLYWYRQAAGRGLQLLFYSVGIGQISSEVPQNLSASRPQDRQFILSSKKLLLSDSGFYLCAWSGGGPYEQYFGPGTRLTVT.

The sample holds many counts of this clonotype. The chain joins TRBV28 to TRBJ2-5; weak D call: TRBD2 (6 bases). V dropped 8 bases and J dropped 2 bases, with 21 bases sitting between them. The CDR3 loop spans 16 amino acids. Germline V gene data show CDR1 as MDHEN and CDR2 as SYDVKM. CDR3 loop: CASSAHRRGGQETQYF. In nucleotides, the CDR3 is TGTGCCAGCTCCGCTCACCGGAGGGGCGGACAAGAGACCCAGTACTTC. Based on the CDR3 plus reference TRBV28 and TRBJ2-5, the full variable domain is DVKVTQSSRYLVKRTGEKVFLECVQDMDHENMFWYRQDPGLGLRLIYFSYDVKMKEKGDIPEGYSVSREKKERFSLILESASTNQTSMYLCASSAHRRGGQETQYFGPGTRLLVL.

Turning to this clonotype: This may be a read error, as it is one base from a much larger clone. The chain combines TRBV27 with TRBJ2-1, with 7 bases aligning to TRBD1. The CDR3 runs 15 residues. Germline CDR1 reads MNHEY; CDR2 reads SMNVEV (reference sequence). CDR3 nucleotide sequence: TGTGCCAGCGGTTTCCCAGGGGGTCATGTCAATGAGCAGTTCTTC. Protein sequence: CASGFPGGHVNEQFF.

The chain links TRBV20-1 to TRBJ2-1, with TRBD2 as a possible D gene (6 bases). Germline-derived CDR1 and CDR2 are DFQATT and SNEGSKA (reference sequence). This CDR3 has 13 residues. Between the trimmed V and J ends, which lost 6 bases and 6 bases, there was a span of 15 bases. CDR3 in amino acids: CSAPGEVVNEQFF. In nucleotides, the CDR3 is TGCAGTGCCCCGGGGGAGGTAGTCAATGAGCAGTTCTTC.

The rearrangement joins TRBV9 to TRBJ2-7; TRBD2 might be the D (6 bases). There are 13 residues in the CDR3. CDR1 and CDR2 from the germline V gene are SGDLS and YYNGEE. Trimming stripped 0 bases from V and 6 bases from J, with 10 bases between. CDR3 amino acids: CASSVGGRTEQYF. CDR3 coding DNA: TGTGCCAGCAGCGTAGGAGGGAGGACCGAGCAGTACTTC.

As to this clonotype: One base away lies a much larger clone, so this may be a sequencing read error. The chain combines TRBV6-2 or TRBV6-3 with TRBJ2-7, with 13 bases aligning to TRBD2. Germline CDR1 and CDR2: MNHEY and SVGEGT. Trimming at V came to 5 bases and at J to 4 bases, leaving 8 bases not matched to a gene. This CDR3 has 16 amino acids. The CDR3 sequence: CASSHETSGRIYEQYF. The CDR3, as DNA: TGTGCCAGCAGTCACGAGACTAGCGGGAGGATTTACGAGCAGTACTTC.

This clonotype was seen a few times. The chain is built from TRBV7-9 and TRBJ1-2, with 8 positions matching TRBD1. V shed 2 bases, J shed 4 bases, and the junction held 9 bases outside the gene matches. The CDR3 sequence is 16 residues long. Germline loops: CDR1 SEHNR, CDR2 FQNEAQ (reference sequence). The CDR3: CASSLPDREGSYGYTF. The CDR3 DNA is TGTGCCAGCAGCTTACCGGACAGGGAAGGAAGCTATGGCTACACCTTC. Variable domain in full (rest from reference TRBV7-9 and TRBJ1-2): DTGVSQNPRHKITKRGQNVTFRCDPISEHNRLYWYRQTLGQGPEFLTYFQNEAQLEKSRLLSDRFSAERPKGSFSTLEIQRTEQGDSAMYLCASSLPDREGSYGYTFGSGTRLTVV.

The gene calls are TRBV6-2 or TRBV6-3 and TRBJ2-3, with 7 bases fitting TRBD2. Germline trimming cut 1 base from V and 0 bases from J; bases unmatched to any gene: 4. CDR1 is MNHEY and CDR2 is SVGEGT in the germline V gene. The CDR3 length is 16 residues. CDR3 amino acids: CASSYLAGSSTDTQYF. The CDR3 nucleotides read TGTGCCAGCAGTTACTTAGCGGGTTCCAGCACAGATACGCAGTATTTT.

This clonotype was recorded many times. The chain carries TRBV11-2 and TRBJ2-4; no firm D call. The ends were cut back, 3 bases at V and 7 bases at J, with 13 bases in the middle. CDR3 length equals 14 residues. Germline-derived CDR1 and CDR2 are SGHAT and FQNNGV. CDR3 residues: CASSLGQDHNIQYF. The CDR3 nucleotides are TGTGCCAGCAGCTTGGGTCAGGACCACAACATTCAGTACTTC.

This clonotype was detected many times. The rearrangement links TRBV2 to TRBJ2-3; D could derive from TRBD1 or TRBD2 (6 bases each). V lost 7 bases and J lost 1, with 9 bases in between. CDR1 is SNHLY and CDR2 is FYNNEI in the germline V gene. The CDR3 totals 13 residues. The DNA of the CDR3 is TGTGCCAGCACTGGGGGGCGCACAGATACGCAGTATTTT. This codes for CASTGGRTDTQYF.

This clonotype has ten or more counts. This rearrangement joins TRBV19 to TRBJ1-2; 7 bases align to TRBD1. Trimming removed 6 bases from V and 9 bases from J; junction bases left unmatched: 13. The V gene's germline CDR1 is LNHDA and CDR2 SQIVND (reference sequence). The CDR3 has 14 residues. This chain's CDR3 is CASSTRNRGWSYTF. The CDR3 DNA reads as TGTGCCAGTAGCACTAGAAACAGGGGATGGAGCTACACCTTC.

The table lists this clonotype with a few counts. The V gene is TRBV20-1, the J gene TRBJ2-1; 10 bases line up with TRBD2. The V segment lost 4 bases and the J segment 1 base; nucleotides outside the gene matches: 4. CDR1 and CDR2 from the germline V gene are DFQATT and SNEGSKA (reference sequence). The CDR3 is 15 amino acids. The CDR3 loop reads CSATSGSESYNEQFF. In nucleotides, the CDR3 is TGCAGTGCTACTAGCGGGAGTGAGTCCTACAATGAGCAGTTCTTC.

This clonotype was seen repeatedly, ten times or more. This CDR3 is CASSQVLDLGAYNEQFF. The CDR3 DNA reads as TGTGCCAGCAGCCAAGTACTGGACTTGGGGGCCTACAATGAGCAGTTCTTC. This sequence joins TRBV13 and TRBJ2-1; D is perhaps TRBD1 or TRBD2 (5 bases each). This CDR3 has 17 residues. Germline CDR1 is PRHDT and CDR2 is FYEKMQ (reference sequence). V lost 5 bases, J lost 2 bases, and 19 bases lay in between. Variable domain in full (rest from reference TRBV13 and TRBJ2-1): AAGVIQSPRHLIKEKRETATLKCYPIPRHDTVYWYQQGPGQDPQFLISFYEKMQSDKGSIPDRFSAQQFSDYHSELNMSSLELGDSALYFCASSQVLDLGAYNEQFFGPGTRLTVL.